A selection of T cell receptor beta chains follows, all from one sample in a study of T cells in Graves' hyperthyroidism and ophthalmopathy. From the multiplex PCR reads, TCRdb called clonotypes with MiXCR, one entry per CDR3 protein. This sample has around 760,000 distinct CDR3 sequences, with approximately 36% found just once. The material sequenced was blood. These TCRs come from a woman aged 40 to 55 with Graves' hyperthyroidism. Each CDR3 is given with its conserved first and last residue. The D gene is left open where the match is weak. The listing skips clone size in some rows; elsewhere it reads once, few, many or a size class.

abundance: -
j_gene: TRBJ1-2
d_gene: -
v_gene: TRBV6-5
CDR3aa: CASRGRVGYTF
CDR3nt: TGTGCCAGCAGAGGCAGGGTTGGCTACACCTTC

abundance: -
j_gene: TRBJ2-5
d_gene: -
v_gene: TRBV10-3
CDR3aa: CAISESLTQIQYF
CDR3nt: TGTGCCATCAGTGAGTCTTTAACGCAGATCCAGTACTTC

abundance: many
j_gene: TRBJ1-1
d_gene: -
v_gene: TRBV7-9
CDR3aa: CASQRTGLNTEAFF
CDR3nt: TGTGCCAGCCAACGGACGGGTCTGAACACTGAAGCTTTCTTT

abundance: -
j_gene: TRBJ2-7
d_gene: -
v_gene: TRBV6-2/TRBV6-3
CDR3aa: CASNPSDPRGYEQYF
CDR3nt: TGTGCCAGCAACCCCTCGGACCCTCGTGGCTACGAGCAGTACTTC

abundance: -
j_gene: TRBJ2-1
d_gene: -
v_gene: TRBV2
CDR3aa: CASSDTSAVFYNEQFF
CDR3nt: TGTGCCAGCAGTGATACCTCGGCAGTTTTCTACAATGAGCAGTTCTTC

abundance: many
j_gene: TRBJ2-7
d_gene: -
v_gene: TRBV9
CDR3aa: CASSVAGGTGNEQYF
CDR3nt: TGTGCCAGCAGCGTAGCGGGAGGGACAGGGAACGAGCAGTACTTC

abundance: few
j_gene: TRBJ2-6
d_gene: TRBD2
v_gene: TRBV4-1
CDR3aa: CASSPPGGSSGANVLTF
CDR3nt: TGCGCCAGCAGCCCACCTGGCGGGAGCTCTGGGGCCAACGTCCTGACTTTC

abundance: many
j_gene: TRBJ2-7
d_gene: -
v_gene: TRBV7-2
CDR3aa: CASSSDTSRYEQYF
CDR3nt: TGTGCCAGCAGCTCCGACACTTCACGGTACGAGCAGTACTTC

abundance: few
j_gene: TRBJ1-1
d_gene: -
v_gene: TRBV7-9
CDR3aa: CASSQSTTGITEAFF
CDR3nt: TGCGCCAGCAGCCAGTCGACCACAGGGATCACTGAAGCTTTCTTT

abundance: -
j_gene: TRBJ2-3
d_gene: -
v_gene: TRBV10-3
CDR3aa: CALSTTDTDTQYF
CDR3nt: TGTGCCCTCAGCACGACCGACACAGATACGCAGTATTTT

abundance: -
j_gene: TRBJ1-1
d_gene: TRBD1
v_gene: TRBV6-5
CDR3aa: CASSLRGFQGGKNTEAFF
CDR3nt: TGTGCCAGCAGTTTACGGGGTTTCCAGGGGGGGAAAAACACTGAAGCTTTCTTT

abundance: -
j_gene: TRBJ1-3
d_gene: -
v_gene: TRBV19
CDR3aa: CASSIDRYSGNTIYF
CDR3nt: TGTGCCAGTAGTATAGACCGCTACTCTGGAAACACCATATATTTT

abundance: -
j_gene: TRBJ2-6
d_gene: -
v_gene: TRBV29-1
CDR3aa: CSVRGGAGANVLTF
CDR3nt: TGCAGCGTTCGGGGCGGGGCGGGGGCTAACGTCCTGACTTTC

abundance: -
j_gene: TRBJ2-2
d_gene: TRBD2
v_gene: TRBV20-1
CDR3aa: CSAPDWRGKGGELFF
CDR3nt: TGCAGTGCCCCTGACTGGCGGGGGAAGGGCGGGGAGCTGTTTTTT

abundance: -
j_gene: TRBJ2-1
d_gene: -
v_gene: TRBV7-2
CDR3aa: CASSLSGLQFF
CDR3nt: TGTGCCAGCAGCTTATCAGGGTTGCAGTTCTTC

abundance: few
j_gene: TRBJ1-4
d_gene: -
v_gene: TRBV28
CDR3aa: CATTTVGKLFF
CDR3nt: TGTGCCACTACGACAGTGGGGAAACTGTTTTTT

abundance: -
j_gene: TRBJ1-1
d_gene: -
v_gene: TRBV3-1
CDR3aa: CASRGRAKAEAFF
CDR3nt: TGTGCCAGCCGGGGCAGGGCAAAGGCTGAAGCTTTCTTT

abundance: -
j_gene: TRBJ2-5
d_gene: -
v_gene: TRBV7-9
CDR3aa: CASSDPQGGETQYF
CDR3nt: TGTGCCAGCAGCGATCCCCAGGGCGGCGAGACCCAGTACTTC

abundance: few
j_gene: TRBJ2-7
d_gene: -
v_gene: TRBV4-1
CDR3aa: CASSQTGQGGYEQYF
CDR3nt: TGCGCCAGCAGCCAGACGGGGCAAGGGGGCTACGAGCAGTACTTC

abundance: many
j_gene: TRBJ1-6
d_gene: -
v_gene: TRBV19
CDR3aa: CASSIRAFGANSPLHF
CDR3nt: TGTGCCAGTAGTATCCGGGCCTTTGGGGCTAATTCACCCCTCCACTTT

abundance: few
j_gene: TRBJ2-7
d_gene: -
v_gene: TRBV4-1
CDR3aa: CASSQVGASSYEQYF
CDR3nt: TGCGCCAGCAGCCAAGTGGGGGCCAGCTCCTACGAGCAGTACTTC

abundance: few
j_gene: TRBJ2-5
d_gene: -
v_gene: TRBV6-2/TRBV6-3
CDR3aa: CASSYWEPRKQETQYF
CDR3nt: TGTGCCAGCAGTTACTGGGAACCTAGGAAACAAGAGACCCAGTACTTC

abundance: many
j_gene: TRBJ2-2
d_gene: -
v_gene: TRBV10-1
CDR3aa: CASSEFIMRDTGELFF
CDR3nt: TGCGCCAGCAGTGAGTTTATCATGCGGGACACCGGGGAGCTGTTTTTT

abundance: -
j_gene: TRBJ1-1
d_gene: -
v_gene: TRBV7-2
CDR3aa: CASSWTDLNTEAFF
CDR3nt: TGTGCCAGCAGCTGGACAGACCTGAACACTGAAGCTTTCTTT

abundance: -
j_gene: TRBJ1-1
d_gene: -
v_gene: TRBV12-3/TRBV12-4
CDR3aa: CASSLEWRVGAFF
CDR3nt: TGTGCCAGCAGTTTAGAATGGCGGGTGGGAGCTTTCTTT

abundance: -
j_gene: TRBJ2-7
d_gene: TRBD1
v_gene: TRBV12-3/TRBV12-4
CDR3aa: CASSLAITGGESYEQYF
CDR3nt: TGTGCCAGCAGTTTAGCGATCACAGGGGGCGAATCCTACGAGCAGTACTTC

abundance: -
j_gene: TRBJ1-5
d_gene: TRBD1
v_gene: TRBV10-3
CDR3aa: CANRQGSNQPQHF
CDR3nt: TGTGCCAACCGACAGGGGAGCAATCAGCCCCAGCATTTT

abundance: many
j_gene: TRBJ1-2
d_gene: -
v_gene: TRBV25-1
CDR3aa: CASSEFGGRLDGYTF
CDR3nt: TGTGCCAGCAGTGAATTCGGGGGGCGCCTTGATGGCTACACCTTC

abundance: many
j_gene: TRBJ2-6
d_gene: TRBD2
v_gene: TRBV7-2
CDR3aa: CASRLSSGGFGANVLTF
CDR3nt: TGTGCCAGCAGGCTAAGTAGCGGGGGGTTTGGGGCCAACGTCCTGACTTTC

abundance: -
j_gene: TRBJ1-1
d_gene: TRBD1
v_gene: TRBV15
CDR3aa: CATSSGTGSTEAFF
CDR3nt: TGTGCCACCAGCAGCGGGACAGGGTCGACTGAAGCTTTCTTT

abundance: few
j_gene: TRBJ2-2
d_gene: TRBD2
v_gene: TRBV6-1
CDR3aa: CASKAGEGNTGELFF
CDR3nt: TGTGCCAGCAAGGCGGGGGAGGGCAACACCGGGGAGCTGTTTTTT

abundance: few
j_gene: TRBJ2-2
d_gene: -
v_gene: TRBV24-1
CDR3aa: CATGHPQGLDTGELFF
CDR3nt: TGTGCCACCGGGCACCCACAGGGATTGGACACCGGGGAGCTGTTTTTT

abundance: -
j_gene: TRBJ2-3
d_gene: -
v_gene: TRBV10-3
CDR3aa: CATLGPPDTRYF
CDR3nt: TGTGCCACACTGGGCCCCCCAGATACGCGGTATTTT

abundance: few
j_gene: TRBJ1-1
d_gene: TRBD1
v_gene: TRBV12-3/TRBV12-4
CDR3aa: CASRTGTGGLKAEAFF
CDR3nt: TGTGCCAGCAGAACCGGGACAGGGGGTCTTAAGGCTGAAGCTTTCTTT

abundance: few
j_gene: TRBJ2-2
d_gene: -
v_gene: TRBV20-1
CDR3aa: CSAPKPPGELFF
CDR3nt: TGCAGTGCCCCTAAGCCACCCGGGGAGCTGTTTTTT

abundance: -
j_gene: TRBJ1-1
d_gene: TRBD1
v_gene: TRBV7-9
CDR3aa: CASTFDRDTEAFF
CDR3nt: TGTGCCAGCACCTTTGACAGGGACACTGAAGCTTTCTTT

abundance: few
j_gene: TRBJ1-5
d_gene: -
v_gene: TRBV6-2/TRBV6-3
CDR3aa: CASSSLDLGDQPQHF
CDR3nt: TGTGCCAGCAGTTCCTTGGATCTGGGTGATCAGCCCCAGCATTTT

abundance: -
j_gene: TRBJ1-5
d_gene: -
v_gene: TRBV7-9
CDR3aa: CASSSDRRQTQHF
CDR3nt: TGTGCCAGCAGCTCCGACAGGAGGCAGACCCAGCATTTT

abundance: many
j_gene: TRBJ2-5
d_gene: TRBD2
v_gene: TRBV20-1
CDR3aa: CSATWGGSNQETQYF
CDR3nt: TGCAGTGCTACGTGGGGGGGGTCCAACCAAGAGACCCAGTACTTC

abundance: -
j_gene: TRBJ2-5
d_gene: -
v_gene: TRBV25-1
CDR3aa: CASSDSRGLATQETQYF
CDR3nt: TGTGCCAGCAGTGACTCCCGGGGGCTGGCTACTCAAGAGACCCAGTACTTC

abundance: -
j_gene: TRBJ2-5
d_gene: TRBD2
v_gene: TRBV7-2
CDR3aa: CASSSRGRGDQETQYF
CDR3nt: TGTGCCAGCAGTTCGCGGGGGAGGGGAGACCAAGAGACCCAGTACTTC

abundance: -
j_gene: TRBJ1-5
d_gene: -
v_gene: TRBV10-3
CDR3aa: CAIRRNQPQHF
CDR3nt: TGTGCCATCCGGCGCAATCAGCCCCAGCATTTT

abundance: many
j_gene: TRBJ1-2
d_gene: TRBD1
v_gene: TRBV11-1
CDR3aa: CASSPRQGAGYGYTF
CDR3nt: TGTGCCAGCAGCCCTCGACAGGGGGCGGGCTATGGCTACACCTTC

abundance: -
j_gene: TRBJ1-1
d_gene: -
v_gene: TRBV25-1
CDR3aa: CASSGSSGANTEAFF
CDR3nt: TGTGCCAGCAGTGGGTCGTCGGGGGCCAACACTGAAGCTTTCTTT

abundance: many
j_gene: TRBJ1-1
d_gene: -
v_gene: TRBV19
CDR3aa: CASSLAGVDTEAFF
CDR3nt: TGTGCCAGTAGTCTGGCAGGGGTTGACACTGAAGCTTTCTTT

abundance: many
j_gene: TRBJ1-1
d_gene: -
v_gene: TRBV10-2
CDR3aa: CASSDIRGLYNTEAFF
CDR3nt: TGCGCCAGCAGTGATATAAGGGGACTGTATAACACTGAAGCTTTCTTT

abundance: many
j_gene: TRBJ2-7
d_gene: -
v_gene: TRBV6-2/TRBV6-3
CDR3aa: CASSQPGGVYEQYF
CDR3nt: TGTGCCAGCAGCCAGCCTGGGGGTGTCTACGAGCAGTACTTC

abundance: many
j_gene: TRBJ1-1
d_gene: TRBD1
v_gene: TRBV20-1
CDR3aa: CSANRDREWTEAFF
CDR3nt: TGCAGTGCTAACCGGGACAGGGAATGGACTGAAGCTTTCTTT

abundance: -
j_gene: TRBJ1-1
d_gene: -
v_gene: TRBV7-2
CDR3aa: CASSLRGRTYTEAFF
CDR3nt: TGTGCCAGCAGCCTTAGGGGCAGAACATACACTGAAGCTTTCTTT

abundance: -
j_gene: TRBJ2-5
d_gene: -
v_gene: TRBV7-2
CDR3aa: CASSPWRGFQETQYF
CDR3nt: TGTGCCAGCAGCCCCTGGAGGGGATTTCAGGAGACCCAGTACTTC

abundance: many
j_gene: TRBJ1-6
d_gene: -
v_gene: TRBV7-9
CDR3aa: CASSRAAEPYNSPLHF
CDR3nt: TGTGCCAGCAGCCGGGCGGCAGAGCCCTATAATTCACCCCTCCACTTT

abundance: few
j_gene: TRBJ1-1
d_gene: -
v_gene: TRBV12-3/TRBV12-4
CDR3aa: CASILFPLGEAFF
CDR3nt: TGTGCCAGCATTCTTTTCCCCCTGGGGGAAGCTTTCTTT

abundance: many
j_gene: TRBJ1-6
d_gene: TRBD1
v_gene: TRBV6-5
CDR3aa: CASNGQATPLHF
CDR3nt: TGTGCCAGCAACGGACAGGCGACACCCCTCCACTTT